This T cell receptor beta chain was captured by sequencing in a study of Graves' ophthalmopathy and Graves' hyperthyroidism. CDR1 is KGHDR and CDR2 is SFDVKD in the germline V gene. The CDR3 runs 13 residues. Amplifying from RNA transcripts, the study obtained TCR beta CDR3 regions. RT-PCR in the first round used HTBI primers; a second-round multiplex PCR followed. MiXCR, applied by TCRdb to the multiplex PCR reads, yields one record per CDR3 protein. The sample has around 1.1 million distinct CDR3 sequences; 35% to 40% are singletons. Turning to this clonotype: Antigen unknown. The junction departs from the called germline gene at one end, perhaps through a read error.

Findings and caveats of the study: A 13-signature model separated ophthalmopathy from stable hyperthyroidism, reaching roughly 85% sensitivity and roughly 84% specificity cross-validated. With a specificity of just under 75% and a sensitivity of about 71%, the model predicted ophthalmopathy progression.

Pregnancy or lactation, uncontrolled infections and other autoimmune diseases were grounds for excluding patients. Clinical symptoms, serum thyroxine, TRAb, thyroid ultrasound and orbital computed tomography formed the basis of diagnosis. Sequenced: peripheral blood or thyroid tissue (not recorded which). The receptor was isolated from an adult man with Graves' hyperthyroidism. This chain joins TRBV24-1 and TRBJ1-1; D remains ambiguous. The chain's CDR3 is CASSLFGLTEAFF. CDR3 coding DNA: TGTGCCAGCAGTTTATTCGGGCTAACTGAAGCTTTCTTT.